The 26 T cell receptor beta chains reported below all come from one sample, sequenced in a study of CD8 T cells in ankylosing spondylitis. Study-level points and caveats: Ankylosing spondylitis blood appeared to be characterized by a TCR beta motif of eight highly homologous variants.

No antigen is known for these receptors. TCRdb reprocessed the 5' RACE reads via MiXCR and lists one record per CDR3 protein. The profile covers around 390,000 distinct CDR3 sequences, with 20% to 25% appearing a single time and approximately 16% taken by the ten largest. Source material: blood, either unsorted or a sorted T cell fraction (not recorded which). These receptors were obtained from a male donor with ankylosing spondylitis.

This rearrangement joins TRBV29-1 to TRBJ2-7; 8 bases agree with TRBD2. The V and J ends lost 4 bases and 2 bases, in that order; junction bases with no gene match: 4. Germline CDR1 reads SQVTM; CDR2 reads ANQGSEA. The CDR3 totals 13 residues. As DNA, the CDR3 is TGCAGCGTTGCCCGGGAGGGTACCTACGAGCAGTACTTC. It specifies CSVAREGTYEQYF.

The V call is TRBV5-1, the J call TRBJ2-1, with D perhaps matching TRBD1 or TRBD2 (5 bases each). Trimming took 3 bases from V and 15 from J, leaving 19 bases between them. Germline V gene sequence: CDR1 SGHRS, CDR2 YFSETQ. This CDR3 spans 13 amino acids. CDR3 sequence: CASSSRDLGLPFF. The CDR3 DNA sequence: TGCGCCAGCAGCTCTAGGGACCTAGGGTTGCCGTTCTTC.

This clonotype was seen a few times. The rearrangement links TRBV7-3 to TRBJ1-1; D is perhaps TRBD1 (6 bases). Germline-derived CDR1 and CDR2 are SGHTA and FQGTGA. The CDR3 length is 15 residues. With 5 bases removed from V and 1 base from J, the gap between germline ends came to 14 bases. This chain's CDR3 is CASSPLGGQNTEAFF. Written as DNA, the CDR3 is TGTGCCAGCAGCCCCCTTGGGGGGCAGAACACTGAAGCTTTCTTT.

The chain joins TRBV6-5 to TRBJ1-1, with D uncertain. The germline CDR1 and CDR2 sequences are MNHEY and SVGAGI. Deletions cut 0 bases from V and 2 bases from J, with 7 bases between. The CDR3 length is 14 residues. The CDR3 DNA reads TGTGCCAGCAGTTACTCGGCAGATAACACTGAAGCTTTCTTT. It encodes CASSYSADNTEAFF.

The chain is built from TRBV10-3 and TRBJ1-5; D unresolved. Looked up from germline, CDR1 is ENHRY and CDR2 is SYGVKD. The V gene lost 10 bases and the J gene lost 1 base, with 17 bases spanning the gap. CDR3 length equals 15 residues. The CDR3 reads CATSRERESNQPQHF. The CDR3 nucleotides are TGTGCCACCTCTCGGGAAAGGGAGAGCAATCAGCCCCAGCATTTT.

The V and J genes are TRBV20-1 and TRBJ2-1, with 7 bases matching TRBD2. CDR1 and CDR2 from the germline V gene are DFQATT and SNEGSKA (reference sequence). V shed 3 bases and J 8 bases; nucleotides not matched to a gene: 22. The CDR3 has 18 residues. The CDR3 DNA follows: TGCAGTGCTAGCTCCCCAGGCTCGAGCGGGAAAGCGTTGGATGAGCAGTTCTTC. Translation gives CSASSPGSSGKALDEQFF.

The gene calls are TRBV5-4 and TRBJ2-7; D unclear. Per germline, CDR1 SGHNT and CDR2 YYREEE (reference sequence). V was shortened by 2 bases and J by 0 bases, with 12 bases between the two germline ends. The CDR3 contains 15 residues. The CDR3 region is CASSLQSSFSYEQYF. The CDR3, as DNA: TGTGCCAGCAGCTTACAGAGTTCTTTCTCCTACGAGCAGTACTTC.

This clonotype was detected only a few times. The chain recombines TRBV20-1 with TRBJ2-3, with TRBD2 matching 7 bases. The CDR3 contains 15 residues. Germline lookup yields CDR1 DFQATT and CDR2 SNEGSKA (reference sequence). The J segment lost 3 bases and the V segment lost 6 bases, leaving 12 bases of the junction unmatched. CDR3 in DNA: TGCAGTGCCTGTGGGGGGGGTTTGTGTACAGATACGCAGTATTTT. The encoded protein is CSACGGGLCTDTQYF.

V and J are TRBV9 and TRBJ2-7; D remains ambiguous. The CDR3 is made up of 14 amino acids. Per germline, CDR1 SGDLS and CDR2 YYNGEE. Trimming stripped 0 bases from V and 3 bases from J, with 10 bases between. CDR3 bases: TGTGCCAGCAGCGTAGATGTGGGGAACTACGAGCAGTACTTC. Protein product: CASSVDVGNYEQYF.

The chain links TRBV25-1 to TRBJ2-6; D might be TRBD1 (5 bases). In germline, CDR1 is MGHDK, CDR2 SYGVNS. The CDR3 is made up of 15 amino acids. V dropped 6 bases and J dropped 0 bases, with 9 bases sitting between them. The DNA of the CDR3 is TGTGCCAGCAGCGTGGGGCGCTCTGGGGCCAACGTCCTGACTTTC. Residues: CASSVGRSGANVLTF. Complete variable domain (other parts from reference TRBV25-1 and TRBJ2-6): EADIYQTPRYLVIGTGKKITLECSQTMGHDKMYWYQQDPGMELHLIHYSYGVNSTEKGDLSSESTVSRIRTEHFPLTLESARPSHTSQYLCASSVGRSGANVLTFGAGSRLTVL.

This clonotype was recorded many times. The CDR3 nucleotides are TGTGCCAGCACCGGGACAGGGAGTTCACCCCTCCACTTT. The encoded protein is CASTGTGSSPLHF. The chain carries TRBV25-1 and TRBJ1-6, with TRBD1 matching 9 bases. CDR1 MGHDK and CDR2 SYGVNS come from the germline V gene. V gave up 7 bases and J gave up 9 bases; unmatched junction bases: 4. The CDR3 has 13 amino acids.

In its sample, this clonotype was seen a few times. The CDR3 DNA is TGTGCCAGTAGTATAAGGGGGGCTAACTATGGCTACACCTTC. The encoded protein is CASSIRGANYGYTF. The J gene is TRBJ1-2, the V gene TRBV19, with a weak D call TRBD1 (6 bases). Trimming removed 2 bases at V and 0 bases at J, with 7 bases between. In germline, CDR1 is LNHDA, CDR2 SQIVND (reference sequence). The CDR3 covers 14 residues. Full variable domain (outside the CDR3, taken from reference TRBV19 and TRBJ1-2): DGGITQSPKYLFRKEGQNVTLSCEQNLNHDAMYWYRQDPGQGLRLIYYSQIVNDFQKGDIAEGYSVSREKKESFPLTVTSAQKNPTAFYLCASSIRGANYGYTFGSGTRLTVV.

This clonotype was counted only a few times. This rearrangement joins TRBV20-1 to TRBJ1-3, with D unclear. V lost 3 bases and J lost 5, with 11 bases in between. The germline CDR1 and CDR2 sequences are DFQATT and SNEGSKA (reference sequence). The CDR3 has 13 amino acids. CDR3 nucleotides: TGCAGTGCTAGTGGGCATCTCAGAAACACCATATATTTT. It is translated as CSASGHLRNTIYF.

The chain uses TRBV15 and TRBJ2-7, with 9 bases lining up with TRBD1. V lost 3 bases, J lost 6 bases, and 9 bases stayed unmatched. This CDR3 has 15 amino acids. Germline assignment: CDR1 LNHNV and CDR2 YYDKDF (reference sequence). CDR3 amino acids: CATSSYRTGVSEQYF. The CDR3 nucleotides read TGTGCCACCAGCAGCTACCGGACAGGGGTCTCCGAGCAGTACTTC.

J is TRBJ1-3 and V is TRBV6-1; D is uncertain. The V gene's germline CDR1 is MNHNS and CDR2 SASEGT. The CDR3 is made up of 15 amino acids. V lost 6 bases, J lost 2 bases, and 14 bases lay in between. Here the CDR3 reads CASRKDVLTGNTIYF. CDR3 DNA sequence: TGTGCCAGCAGGAAGGATGTCCTCACTGGAAACACCATATATTTT.

In its sample, this clonotype was seen a few times. This chain connects TRBV20-1 to TRBJ2-7; possible D gene TRBD2, 6 bases. Germline V gene lookup returns CDR1 DFQATT and CDR2 SNEGSKA (reference sequence). V shed 6 bases and J shed 2 bases, with 14 bases lying between them. The CDR3 has 13 amino acids. The CDR3, as DNA: TGCAGTGCGCCCGGGACTCCACCCTACGAGCAGTACTTC. This sequence encodes CSAPGTPPYEQYF.

This clonotype was counted a few times. CDR3 nucleotides: TGCAGTGCTAGGAGCTCAGCGGGGGTCTCCTACAATGAGCAGTTCTTC. Translation: CSARSSAGVSYNEQFF. J is TRBJ2-1 and V is TRBV20-1; 8 bases agree with TRBD2. V shed 3 bases and J 0 bases; nucleotides not matched to a gene: 7. The CDR3 loop spans 16 amino acids. Germline V gene data show CDR1 as DFQATT and CDR2 as SNEGSKA (reference sequence).

The V gene is TRBV2, the J gene TRBJ2-2; D possibly uses TRBD1 or TRBD2 (5 bases each). CDR1 and CDR2 from the germline V gene are SNHLY and FYNNEI. This CDR3 spans 14 amino acids. The V and J ends lost 6 bases and 5 bases respectively, with 13 bases between them. The CDR3 DNA follows: TGTGCCAGCAGCGCCCAGGGAGAAACCGGGGAGCTGTTTTTT. Translation: CASSAQGETGELFF.

This clonotype was seen a few times. This rearrangement joins TRBV5-1 to TRBJ2-6; no definite D call. The V gene's germline CDR1 is SGHRS and CDR2 YFSETQ. Trimming left V 5 bases short and J 2 bases short, with 11 bases between. The length of the CDR3 is 15 residues. The CDR3 region has the DNA TGCGCCAGCAGTTCCCAGAGTGCTGGGGCCAACGTCCTGACTTTC. It codes for CASSSQSAGANVLTF.

This clonotype has more than one count but fewer than ten. The chain employs TRBV5-5 and TRBJ2-1; TRBD2 matches at 13 bases. With 3 bases clipped from V and 5 bases from J, the junction kept 2 bases outside the gene matches. The germline V gene encodes CDR1 SGHKS and CDR2 YYEKEE (reference sequence). The CDR3 runs to 15 residues. In DNA form, the CDR3 reads TGTGCCAGCAGCTCGGGACTAGCGGGGAACAATGAGCAGTTCTTC. Its protein is CASSSGLAGNNEQFF.

The sample holds many counts of this clonotype. The V gene is TRBV12-3 or TRBV12-4, the J gene TRBJ2-7; maybe TRBD1 (6 bases). The ends were cut back, 6 bases at V and 0 bases at J, with 15 bases in the middle. CDR3 length: 15 amino acids. The CDR3, as DNA: TGTGCCAGCAGGGGGGCAGCGAGAAGCTCCTACGAGCAGTACTTC. Translated, it gives CASRGAARSSYEQYF.

This clonotype was seen more than once but under ten times. The rearrangement links TRBV15 to TRBJ2-4, with TRBD1 identical over 9 bases. Germline V gene data show CDR1 as LNHNV and CDR2 as YYDKDF (reference sequence). This CDR3 contains 15 residues. V shed 6 bases, J shed 5 bases, and the junction held 8 bases outside the gene matches. CDR3: CATRRIGDRENIQYF. The CDR3 bases are TGTGCCACCAGACGAATTGGGGACAGGGAAAACATTCAGTACTTC. The full variable domain, with the rest looked up from reference TRBV15 and TRBJ2-4, is DAMVIQNPRYQVTQFGKPVTLSCSQTLNHNVMYWYQQKSSQAPKLLFHYYDKDFNNEADTPDNFQSRRPNTSFCFLDIRSPGLGDTAMYLCATRRIGDRENIQYFGAGTRLSVL.

This clonotype was seen more than once but under ten times. The chain links TRBV4-1 to TRBJ2-1; D unclear. V lost 2 bases, J lost 9 bases, and 14 bases lay in between. The CDR3 is made up of 14 amino acids. Looked up from germline, CDR1 is MGHRA and CDR2 is YSYEKL. The CDR3 region is CASSQIRWTGEQFF. The CDR3 bases are TGCGCCAGCAGCCAAATCAGGTGGACGGGTGAGCAGTTCTTC.

This clonotype was detected only a few times. The V and J genes are TRBV5-6 and TRBJ2-5; 11 nucleotides agree with TRBD1. The ends lost 4 bases at V and 4 bases at J; junction bases unmatched: 3. This CDR3 is built from 14 residues. Germline V CDR1 and CDR2: SGHDT, YYEEEE. The chain's CDR3 is CASSAGTGGETQYF. CDR3 sequence (DNA): TGTGCCAGCAGCGCCGGGACAGGGGGAGAGACCCAGTACTTC.

This clonotype was found a few times. The CDR3 DNA is TGTGCCAGCAGCAAGGGGGACGGAGGAACTTCGTCCCAGCATTTT. Translated: CASSKGDGGTSSQHF. The chain is built from TRBV3-1 and TRBJ1-5, with D perhaps matching TRBD1 (6 bases). The CDR3 covers 15 residues. Per germline, CDR1 LGHDT and CDR2 YNNKEL (reference sequence). V was shortened by 5 bases and J by 11 bases, with 22 bases between the two germline ends.

In this sample, this clonotype turned up many times. V gene TRBV20-1 combines with J gene TRBJ2-1, with 7 bases that match TRBD2. Germline-derived CDR1 and CDR2 are DFQATT and SNEGSKA (reference sequence). V lost 0 bases, J lost 4 bases, and 12 bases stayed unmatched. The CDR3 is 17 amino acids. The CDR3 DNA sequence: TGCAGTGCTAGAGATCGGGCGGGGCTAGCGGCGTACAATGAGCAGTTCTTC. As protein: CSARDRAGLAAYNEQFF.